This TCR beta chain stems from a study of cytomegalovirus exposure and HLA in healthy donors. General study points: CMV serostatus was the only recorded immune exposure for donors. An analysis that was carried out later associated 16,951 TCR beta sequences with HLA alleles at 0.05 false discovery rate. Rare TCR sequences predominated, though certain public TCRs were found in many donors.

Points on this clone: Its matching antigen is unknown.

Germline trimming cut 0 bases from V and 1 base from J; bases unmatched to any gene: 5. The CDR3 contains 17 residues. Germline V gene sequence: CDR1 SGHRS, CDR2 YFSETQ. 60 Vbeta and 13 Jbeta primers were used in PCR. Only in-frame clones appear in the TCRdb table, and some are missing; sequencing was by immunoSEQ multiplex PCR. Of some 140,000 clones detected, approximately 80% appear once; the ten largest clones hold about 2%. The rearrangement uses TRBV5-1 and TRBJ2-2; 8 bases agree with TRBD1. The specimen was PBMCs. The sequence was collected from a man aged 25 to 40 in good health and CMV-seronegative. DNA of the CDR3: TGCGCCAGCAGCTTGGGCCCCGGGACAGGGAACACCGGGGAGCTGTTTTTT. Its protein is CASSLGPGTGNTGELFF.